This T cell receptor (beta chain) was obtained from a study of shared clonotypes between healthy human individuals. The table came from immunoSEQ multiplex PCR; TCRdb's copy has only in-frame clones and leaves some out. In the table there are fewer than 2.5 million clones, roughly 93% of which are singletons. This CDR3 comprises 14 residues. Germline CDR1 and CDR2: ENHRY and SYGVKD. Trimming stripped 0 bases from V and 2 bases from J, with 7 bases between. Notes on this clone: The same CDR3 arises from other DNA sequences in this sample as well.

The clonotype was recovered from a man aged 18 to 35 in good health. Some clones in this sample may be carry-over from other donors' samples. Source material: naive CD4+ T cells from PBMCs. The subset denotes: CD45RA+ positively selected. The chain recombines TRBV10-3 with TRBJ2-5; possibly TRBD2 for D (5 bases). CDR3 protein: CAISESTGQETQYF. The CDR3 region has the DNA TGTGCCATCAGTGAGTCGACGGGGCAAGAGACCCAGTACTTC.